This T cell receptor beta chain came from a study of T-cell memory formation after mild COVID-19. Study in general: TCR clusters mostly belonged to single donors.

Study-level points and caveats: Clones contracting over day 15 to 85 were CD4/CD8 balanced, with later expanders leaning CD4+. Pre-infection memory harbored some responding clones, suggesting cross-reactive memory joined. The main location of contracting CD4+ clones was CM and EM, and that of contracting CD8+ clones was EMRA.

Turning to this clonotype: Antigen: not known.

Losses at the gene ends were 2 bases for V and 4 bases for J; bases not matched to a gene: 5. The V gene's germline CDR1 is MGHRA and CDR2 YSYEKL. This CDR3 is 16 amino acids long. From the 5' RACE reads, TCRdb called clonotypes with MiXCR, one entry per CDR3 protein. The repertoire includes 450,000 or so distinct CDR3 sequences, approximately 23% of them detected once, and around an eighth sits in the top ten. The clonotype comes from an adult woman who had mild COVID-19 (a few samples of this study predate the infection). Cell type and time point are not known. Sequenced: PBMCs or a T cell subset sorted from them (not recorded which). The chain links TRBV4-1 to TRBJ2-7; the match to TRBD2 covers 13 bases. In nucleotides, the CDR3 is TGCGCCAGCAGCCAATCTCCGGGACTAGCGGGGTACGAGCAGTACTTC. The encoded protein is CASSQSPGLAGYEQYF.